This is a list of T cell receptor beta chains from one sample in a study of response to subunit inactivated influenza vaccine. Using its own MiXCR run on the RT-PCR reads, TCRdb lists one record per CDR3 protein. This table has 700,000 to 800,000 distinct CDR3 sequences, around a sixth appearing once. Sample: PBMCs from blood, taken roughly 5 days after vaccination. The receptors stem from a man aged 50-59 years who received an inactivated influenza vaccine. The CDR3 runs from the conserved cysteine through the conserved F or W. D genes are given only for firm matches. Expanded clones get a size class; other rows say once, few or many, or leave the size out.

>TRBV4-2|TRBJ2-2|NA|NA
CASSREERGAGELFF
TGTGCCAGCAGCCGGGAAGAAAGAGGGGCCGGGGAGCTGTTTTTT
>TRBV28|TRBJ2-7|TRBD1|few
CASSKNPGQGPYEQYF
TGTGCCAGCAGTAAAAATCCGGGACAGGGCCCTTACGAGCAGTACTTC
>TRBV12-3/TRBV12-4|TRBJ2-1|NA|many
CASSFPGGGNDNEQFF
TGTGCCAGCAGTTTCCCTGGCGGAGGGAACGACAATGAGCAGTTCTTC
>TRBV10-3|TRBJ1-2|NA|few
CAISEYKDYGYTF
TGTGCCATCAGTGAATACAAGGACTATGGCTACACCTTC
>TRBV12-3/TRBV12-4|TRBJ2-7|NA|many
CASSFLGYEQYF
TGTGCCAGCAGTTTCCTGGGGTACGAGCAGTACTTC
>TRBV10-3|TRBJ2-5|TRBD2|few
CAISDLADGETQYF
TGTGCCATCAGTGACCTAGCGGACGGAGAGACCCAGTACTTC
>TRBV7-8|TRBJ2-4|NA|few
CASSLAGVMLAKNIQYF
TGTGCCAGCAGCTTAGCCGGTGTCATGTTAGCCAAAAACATTCAGTACTTC
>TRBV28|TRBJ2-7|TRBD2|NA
CASSMVGSGSIYEQYF
TGTGCCAGCAGTATGGTGGGGAGCGGGAGTATCTACGAGCAGTACTTC
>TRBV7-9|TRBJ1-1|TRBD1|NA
CASSEGQGVRNTEAFF
TGTGCCAGCAGCGAGGGACAGGGGGTTAGGAACACTGAAGCTTTCTTT
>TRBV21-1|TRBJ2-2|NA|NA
CASSKASLTRDISSPKTGELFF
TGTGCCAGCAGCAAAGCGTCCTTGACTCGGGACATCTCTAGCCCGAAAACCGGGGAGCTGTTTTTT
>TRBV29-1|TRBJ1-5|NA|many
CSVPGTPQHF
TGCAGCGTTCCCGGGACTCCCCAGCATTTT
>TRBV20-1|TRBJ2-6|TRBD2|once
CSARVGTSGTGANVLTF
TGCAGTGCTAGAGTGGGGACTAGCGGAACTGGGGCCAACGTCCTGACTTTC
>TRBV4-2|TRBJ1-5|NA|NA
CASSQMSNQPQHF
TGTGCCAGCAGCCAAATGAGCAATCAGCCCCAGCATTTT
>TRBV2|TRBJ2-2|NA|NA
CASSVEGTGELFF
TGTGCCAGCAGTGTTGAGGGGACCGGGGAGCTGTTTTTT
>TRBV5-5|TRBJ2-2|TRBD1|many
CASSLAAGGFVGELFF
TGTGCCAGCAGCTTGGCCGCAGGGGGCTTTGTCGGGGAGCTGTTTTTT
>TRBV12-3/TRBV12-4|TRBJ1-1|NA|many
CASRPGIVEAFF
TGTGCCAGCAGGCCGGGGATCGTTGAAGCTTTCTTT
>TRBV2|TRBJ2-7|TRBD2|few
CASSYSGVPSYEQYF
TGTGCCAGCAGTTATAGCGGGGTTCCCTCCTACGAGCAGTACTTC
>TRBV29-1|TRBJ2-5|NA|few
CSVDEGRATETQYF
TGCAGCGTTGACGAGGGACGGGCAACCGAGACCCAGTACTTC
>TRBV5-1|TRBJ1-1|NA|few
CASSGGVVSTEAFF
TGCGCCAGCAGCGGGGGGGTCGTGAGCACTGAAGCTTTCTTT
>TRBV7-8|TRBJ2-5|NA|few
CASSLGRRAQYF
TGTGCCAGCAGCTTAGGCCGGAGGGCCCAGTACTTC
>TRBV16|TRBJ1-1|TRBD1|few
CASSQFRGHTEAFF
TGTGCCAGCAGCCAATTTAGGGGGCACACTGAAGCTTTCTTT
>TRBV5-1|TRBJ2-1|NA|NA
CASSKIDPRSSEQFF
TGCGCCAGCTCTAAAATAGACCCTAGATCTTCGGAGCAGTTCTTC
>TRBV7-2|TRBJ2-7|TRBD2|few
CASSLSAAGGDYYEQYF
TGTGCCAGCAGCTTAAGTGCGGCGGGGGGGGATTACTACGAGCAGTACTTC
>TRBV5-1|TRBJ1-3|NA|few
CASSLGPGENTIYF
TGCGCCAGCAGCTTGGGCCCAGGGGAAAACACCATATATTTT
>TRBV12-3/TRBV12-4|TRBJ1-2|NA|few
CASSSGTSGYTF
TGTGCCAGCAGTTCGGGGACGAGTGGCTACACCTTC